The next 5 T cell receptor beta chains were all read from a single sample in a study of T cell responses to AZD1222 COVID-19 vaccine. Measured with immunoSEQ multiplex PCR; TCRdb has only the in-frame clones, and not every one. Of 95,000 to 150,000 clones listed, 80% to 90% were seen once; the top ten hold around 3.1%. The specimen comprised peripheral blood, sampled on day 0 of AZD1222 vaccination. The receptors originated from an adult in good health.

This chain joins TRBV29-1 and TRBJ2-7; 8 positions match TRBD1. After removal of 5 bases from V and 3 bases from J, the junction contained 6 bases not matched to a gene. The CDR3 runs to 13 residues. The germline CDR1 and CDR2 sequences are SQVTM and ANQGSEA. Written as DNA, the CDR3 is TGCAGCGTTCTAGGGACAGGAAGCTACGAGCAGTACTTC. Translation: CSVLGTGSYEQYF.

The chain couples TRBV6-5 to TRBJ1-2; 10 bases map to TRBD1. Per the germline V gene, CDR1 is MNHEY and CDR2 is SVGAGI. The CDR3 has 14 amino acids. J was trimmed by 7 bases and V by 4 bases; bases with no gene match: 6. The chain's CDR3 is CASSSPGTGAGYTF. The CDR3 DNA reads TGTGCCAGCAGTTCGCCCGGGACAGGGGCTGGCTACACCTTC.

V usage is TRBV27 and J usage is TRBJ2-7; 8 bases are shared with TRBD2. This CDR3 contains 13 residues. CDR1 is MNHEY and CDR2 is SMNVEV in the germline V gene (reference sequence). The trim removed 6 bases at V and 3 bases at J, leaving 4 bases unmatched. The CDR3 protein is CASRAGGGYEQYF. The CDR3 region has the DNA TGTGCCAGCAGGGCGGGAGGTGGCTACGAGCAGTACTTC.

The gene calls are TRBV7-3 and TRBJ2-1, with TRBD1 matching 10 bases. Per germline, CDR1 SGHTA and CDR2 FQGTGA. This CDR3 contains 14 residues. With 5 bases clipped from V and 8 bases from J, the junction kept 6 bases outside the gene matches. In DNA form, the CDR3 reads TGTGCCAGCAGCCAAGGACAGGGGGAGGATGAGCAGTTCTTC. It encodes CASSQGQGEDEQFF.

The chain is built from TRBV28 and TRBJ1-6; 8 nucleotides match TRBD1. The trim removed 11 bases at V and 0 bases at J, leaving 3 bases unmatched. Germline V CDR1 and CDR2: MDHEN, SYDVKM. The CDR3 extends over 14 amino acids. The CDR3 DNA is TGTGCCTACAGGGGGAGCTCCTATAATTCACCCCTCCACTTT. This translates into CAYRGSSYNSPLHF.